This T cell receptor (beta chain) stems from a study of blood T cell repertoires in COVID-19. Turning to the study itself: Sites in the United States, Italy and Spain provided acute and convalescent COVID-19 samples.

In this sample, this clone turned up once. The CDR3 runs 15 residues. Trimming pared 2 bases from V and 1 base from J, leaving 12 bases between. Germline CDR1 and CDR2: SEHNR and FQNEAQ (reference sequence). Some clones are missing from TCRdb's copy, which holds only in-frame ones; the method was immunoSEQ multiplex PCR. The profile shows approximately 170,000 clones, 80% to 85% of them singletons. The chain recombines TRBV7-9 with TRBJ2-7; maybe TRBD2 (6 bases). The receptor was isolated from a man between 65 and 85 years old with active or convalescent COVID-19. Sequenced sample: peripheral blood. CDR3 nucleotides: TGTGCCAGCAGCTTACCTTCCCTAGCGTCCTACGAGCAGTACTTC. It specifies CASSLPSLASYEQYF.